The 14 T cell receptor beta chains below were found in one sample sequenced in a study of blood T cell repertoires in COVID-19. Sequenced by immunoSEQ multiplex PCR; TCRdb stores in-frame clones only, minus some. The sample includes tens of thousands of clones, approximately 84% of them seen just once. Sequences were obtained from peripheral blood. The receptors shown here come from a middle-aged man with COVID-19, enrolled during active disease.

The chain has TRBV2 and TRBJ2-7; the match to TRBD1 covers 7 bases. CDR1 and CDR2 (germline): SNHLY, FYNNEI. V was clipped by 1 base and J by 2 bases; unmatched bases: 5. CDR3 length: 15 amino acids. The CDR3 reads CASSEVWDSPYEQYF. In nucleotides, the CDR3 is TGTGCCAGCAGTGAAGTCTGGGACAGCCCCTACGAGCAGTACTTC.

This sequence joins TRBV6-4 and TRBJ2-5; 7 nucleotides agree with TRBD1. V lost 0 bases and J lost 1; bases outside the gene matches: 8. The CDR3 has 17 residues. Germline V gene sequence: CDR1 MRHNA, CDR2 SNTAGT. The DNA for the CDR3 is TGTGCCAGCAGTGACTCAAAAATAGGGACAGTCCAAGAGACCCAGTACTTC. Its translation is CASSDSKIGTVQETQYF.

The CDR3 spells CASSSLQAGSYNEQFF. DNA of the CDR3: TGTGCCAGCAGTTCCCTGCAAGCGGGGAGTTACAATGAGCAGTTCTTC. This chain connects TRBV28 to TRBJ2-1, with 7 bases that match TRBD2. V gave up 4 bases and J gave up 4 bases; unmatched junction bases: 10. Germline CDR1 and CDR2: MDHEN and SYDVKM. This CDR3 is built from 16 residues.

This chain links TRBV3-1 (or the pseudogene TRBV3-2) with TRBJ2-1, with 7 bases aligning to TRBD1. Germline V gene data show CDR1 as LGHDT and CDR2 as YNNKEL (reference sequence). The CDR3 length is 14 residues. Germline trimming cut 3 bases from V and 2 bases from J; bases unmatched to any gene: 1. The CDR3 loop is CASSQQGAYNEQFF. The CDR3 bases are TGTGCCAGCAGCCAGCAGGGGGCCTACAATGAGCAGTTCTTC.

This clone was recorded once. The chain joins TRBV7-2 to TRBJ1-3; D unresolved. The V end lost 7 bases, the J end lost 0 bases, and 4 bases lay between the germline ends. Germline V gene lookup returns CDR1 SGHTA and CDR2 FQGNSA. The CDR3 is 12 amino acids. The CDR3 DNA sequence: TGTGCCAGCATCTCCTCTGGAAACACCATATATTTT. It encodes CASISSGNTIYF.

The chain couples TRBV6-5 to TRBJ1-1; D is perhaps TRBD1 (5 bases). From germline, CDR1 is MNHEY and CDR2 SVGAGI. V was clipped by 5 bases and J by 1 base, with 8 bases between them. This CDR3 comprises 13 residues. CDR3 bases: TGTGCCAGCAGTACAGGTACGAACACTGAAGCTTTCTTT. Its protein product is CASSTGTNTEAFF.

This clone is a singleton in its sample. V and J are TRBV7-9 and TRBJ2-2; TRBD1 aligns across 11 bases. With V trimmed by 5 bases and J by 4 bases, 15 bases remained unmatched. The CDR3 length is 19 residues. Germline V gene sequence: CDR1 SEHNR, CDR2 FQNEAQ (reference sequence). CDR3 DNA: TGTGCCAGCAGCCTACTCGGATTCTTTGGGACAGGGGGCACCGGGGAGCTGTTTTTT. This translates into CASSLLGFFGTGGTGELFF.

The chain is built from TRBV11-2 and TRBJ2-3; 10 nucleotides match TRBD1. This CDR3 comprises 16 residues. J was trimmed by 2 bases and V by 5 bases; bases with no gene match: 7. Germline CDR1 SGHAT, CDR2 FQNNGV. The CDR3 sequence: CASSAWTGGYTDTQYF. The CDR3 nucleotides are TGTGCCAGCAGCGCCTGGACAGGGGGATACACAGATACGCAGTATTTT.

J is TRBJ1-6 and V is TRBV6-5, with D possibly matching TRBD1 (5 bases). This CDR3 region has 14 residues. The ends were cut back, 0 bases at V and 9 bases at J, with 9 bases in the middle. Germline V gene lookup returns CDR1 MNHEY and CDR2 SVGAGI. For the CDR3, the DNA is TGTGCCAGCAGTTACTCGGGAGGGGTTTCACCCCTCCACTTT. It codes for CASSYSGGVSPLHF.

The DNA for the CDR3 is TGTGCCAGCACCCAACGGGGAGGAGGCTCTGGAAACACCATATATTTT. Translated: CASTQRGGGSGNTIYF. The rearrangement joins TRBV6-6 to TRBJ1-3; D call uncertain. This CDR3 has 16 amino acids. Trimming removed 7 bases from V and 0 bases from J, with 16 bases in between. Germline V CDR1 and CDR2: MNHNY, SVGAGI (reference sequence).

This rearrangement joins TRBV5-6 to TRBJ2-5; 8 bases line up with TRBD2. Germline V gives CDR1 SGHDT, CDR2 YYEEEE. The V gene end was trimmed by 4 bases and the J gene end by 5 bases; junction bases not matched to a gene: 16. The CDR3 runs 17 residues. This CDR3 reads CASSVDRTPGREETQYF. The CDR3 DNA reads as TGTGCCAGCAGCGTAGACCGAACCCCCGGGAGGGAGGAGACCCAGTACTTC.

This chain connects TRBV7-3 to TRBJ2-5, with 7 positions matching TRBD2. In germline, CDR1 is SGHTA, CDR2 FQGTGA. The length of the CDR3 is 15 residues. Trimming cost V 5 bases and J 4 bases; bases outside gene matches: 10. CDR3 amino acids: CASSRAGDPGETQYF. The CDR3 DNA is TGTGCCAGCAGCCGGGCGGGGGACCCTGGAGAGACCCAGTACTTC.

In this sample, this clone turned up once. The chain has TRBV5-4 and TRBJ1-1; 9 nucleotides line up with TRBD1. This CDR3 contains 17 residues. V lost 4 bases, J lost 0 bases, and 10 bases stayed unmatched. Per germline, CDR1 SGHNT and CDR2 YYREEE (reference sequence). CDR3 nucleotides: TGTGCCAGCAGCCAGCCGGGACAGGGACGATTGAACACTGAAGCTTTCTTT. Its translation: CASSQPGQGRLNTEAFF.

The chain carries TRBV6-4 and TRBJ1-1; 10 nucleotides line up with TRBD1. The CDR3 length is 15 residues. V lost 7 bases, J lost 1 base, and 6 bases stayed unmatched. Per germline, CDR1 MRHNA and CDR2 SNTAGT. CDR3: CASTRTGGPNTEAFF. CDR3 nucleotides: TGTGCCAGCACCAGGACAGGGGGACCGAACACTGAAGCTTTCTTT.